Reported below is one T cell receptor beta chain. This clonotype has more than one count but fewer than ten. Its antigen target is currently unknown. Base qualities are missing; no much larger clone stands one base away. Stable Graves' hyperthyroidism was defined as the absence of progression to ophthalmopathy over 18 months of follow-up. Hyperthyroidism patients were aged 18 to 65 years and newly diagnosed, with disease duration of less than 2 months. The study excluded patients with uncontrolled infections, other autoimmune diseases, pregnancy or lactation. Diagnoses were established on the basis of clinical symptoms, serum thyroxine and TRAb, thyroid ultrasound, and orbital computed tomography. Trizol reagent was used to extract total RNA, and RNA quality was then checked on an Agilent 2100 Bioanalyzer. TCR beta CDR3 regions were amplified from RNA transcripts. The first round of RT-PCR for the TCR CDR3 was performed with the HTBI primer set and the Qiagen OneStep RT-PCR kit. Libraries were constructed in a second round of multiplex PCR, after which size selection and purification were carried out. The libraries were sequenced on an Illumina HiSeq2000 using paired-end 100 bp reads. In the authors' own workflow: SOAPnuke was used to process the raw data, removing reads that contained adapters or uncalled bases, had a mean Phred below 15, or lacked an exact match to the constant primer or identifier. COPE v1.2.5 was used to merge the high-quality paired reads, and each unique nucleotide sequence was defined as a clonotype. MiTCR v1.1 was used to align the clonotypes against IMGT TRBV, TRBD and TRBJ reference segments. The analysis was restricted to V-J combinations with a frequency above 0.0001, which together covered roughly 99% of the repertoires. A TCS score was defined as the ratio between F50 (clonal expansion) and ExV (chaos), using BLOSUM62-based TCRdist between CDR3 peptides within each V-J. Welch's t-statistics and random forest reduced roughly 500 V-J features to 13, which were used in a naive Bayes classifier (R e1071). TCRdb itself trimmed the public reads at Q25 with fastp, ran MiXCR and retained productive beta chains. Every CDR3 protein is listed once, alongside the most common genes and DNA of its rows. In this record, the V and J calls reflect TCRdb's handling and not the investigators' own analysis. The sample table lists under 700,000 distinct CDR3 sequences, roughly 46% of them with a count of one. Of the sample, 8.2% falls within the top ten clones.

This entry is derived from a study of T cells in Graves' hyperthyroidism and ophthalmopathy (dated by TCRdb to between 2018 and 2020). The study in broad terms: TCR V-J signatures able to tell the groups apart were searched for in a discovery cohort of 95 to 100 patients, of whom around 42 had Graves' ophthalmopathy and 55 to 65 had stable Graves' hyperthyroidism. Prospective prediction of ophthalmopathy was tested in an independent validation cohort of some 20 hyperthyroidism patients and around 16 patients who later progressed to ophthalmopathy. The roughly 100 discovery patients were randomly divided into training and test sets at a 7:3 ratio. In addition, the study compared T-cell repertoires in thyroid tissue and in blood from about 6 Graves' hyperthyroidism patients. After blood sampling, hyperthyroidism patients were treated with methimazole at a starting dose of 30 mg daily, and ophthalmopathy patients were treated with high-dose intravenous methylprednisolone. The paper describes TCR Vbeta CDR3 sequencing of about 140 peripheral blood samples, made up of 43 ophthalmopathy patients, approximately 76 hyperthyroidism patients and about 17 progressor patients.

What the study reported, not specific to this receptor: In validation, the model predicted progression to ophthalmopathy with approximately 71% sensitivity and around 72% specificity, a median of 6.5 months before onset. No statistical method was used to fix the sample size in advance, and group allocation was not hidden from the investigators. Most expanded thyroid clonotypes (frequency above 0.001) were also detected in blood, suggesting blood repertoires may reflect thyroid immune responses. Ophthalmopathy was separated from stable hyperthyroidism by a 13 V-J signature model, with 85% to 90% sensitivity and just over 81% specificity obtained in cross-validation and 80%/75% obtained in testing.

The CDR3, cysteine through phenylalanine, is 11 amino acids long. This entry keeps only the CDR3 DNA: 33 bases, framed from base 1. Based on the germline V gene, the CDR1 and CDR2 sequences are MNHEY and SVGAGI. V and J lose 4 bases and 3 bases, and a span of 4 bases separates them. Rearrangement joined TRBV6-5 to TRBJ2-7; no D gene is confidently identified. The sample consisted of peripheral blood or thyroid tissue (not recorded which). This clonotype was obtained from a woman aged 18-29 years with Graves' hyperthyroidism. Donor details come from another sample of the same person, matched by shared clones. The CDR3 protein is CASSSIYEQYF. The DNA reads TGTGCCAGCAGTTCGATCTACGAGCAGTACTTC.